This T cell receptor beta chain was recorded in a study of beta chain features in type 1 diabetes. The study's findings and limits: Compared to healthy donors, patients appeared to have naive, central memory and Treg TCRB repertoires that were more alike.

All of the isolated RNA was reverse transcribed, so expressed TCRB transcripts were sequenced. The assay was immunoSEQ multiplex PCR, and TCRdb's table has in-frame clones only and misses some. The sample holds 250,000 or so clones, roughly 30% seen once. Germline CDR1 reads SEHNR; CDR2 reads FQNEAQ (reference sequence). CDR3 size: 13 residues. V lost 7 bases and J 1 base, leaving 11 bases between the germline ends. This clone has more than one count but fewer than ten. What it recognizes is unknown. This rearrangement joins TRBV7-9 to TRBJ2-7; D possibly matches TRBD1 or TRBD2 (5 bases each). The clonotype comes from a man aged 30 to 39 in good health. Input material: central memory CD4+ T cells from blood. The CDR3 DNA is TGTGCCAGCACCTGGGACCGTTCCTACGAGCAGTACTTC. Amino acids: CASTWDRSYEQYF.